The next 9 T cell receptor beta chains were all read from a single sample in a study of CD8 T cells in Susac syndrome. Random hexamers served to reverse transcribe roughly 0.5 to 1 ug RNA. Each CDR3 protein gets one entry after TCRdb re-called the immunoSEQ multiplex PCR reads with MiXCR. The table shows about 300,000 distinct CDR3 sequences, with about 88% occurring only once. Sequences were obtained from CD8+ T cells from PBMCs. The receptor set was obtained from a human donor with multiple sclerosis.

This sequence joins TRBV2 and TRBJ1-2, with TRBD1 matching 9 bases. Losses at the gene ends were 5 bases for V and 7 bases for J; bases not matched to a gene: 17. Germline CDR1 SNHLY, CDR2 FYNNEI. CDR3 size: 17 residues. The CDR3 DNA sequence: TGTGCCAGCAGTAGCTACGAGATCCGGGACAGGGAGCCTGGCTACACCTTC. Its translation is CASSSYEIRDREPGYTF.

The CDR3 sequence: CASSLLTGGGYGYTF. In DNA, the CDR3 is TGTGCCAGCAGTTTATTGACAGGGGGCGGCTATGGCTACACCTTC. The rearrangement joins TRBV28 to TRBJ1-2; TRBD1 agrees at 10 bases. The J segment lost 4 bases and the V segment lost 1 base, leaving 3 bases of the junction unmatched. Germline V gives CDR1 MDHEN, CDR2 SYDVKM. The CDR3 totals 15 residues.

The V and J genes are TRBV14 and TRBJ2-5; D remains ambiguous. The CDR3 is 16 residues long. The germline CDR1 and CDR2 sequences are SGHDN and FVKESK. Between the trimmed V and J ends, which lost 0 bases and 2 bases, there was a span of 13 bases. CDR3 region: CASSQDGPSAQETQYF. CDR3 DNA sequence: TGTGCCAGCAGCCAAGATGGGCCCAGCGCACAAGAGACCCAGTACTTC.

The chain is built from TRBV7-2 and TRBJ2-4; perhaps TRBD2 as D (5 bases). The CDR3 has 14 residues. V gave up 2 bases and J gave up 7 bases, with 12 bases separating them. CDR1 is SGHTA, CDR2 FQGNSA, per germline. The CDR3 DNA reads as TGTGCCAGCAGCTTAACCCTAACGGGGAACATTCAGTACTTC. This sequence encodes CASSLTLTGNIQYF.

The V call is TRBV18, the J call TRBJ1-1; D remains unclear. This CDR3 has 15 amino acids. V lost 6 bases, J lost 2 bases, and 16 bases lay in between. Germline V CDR1 and CDR2: KGHSH, LQKENI. The CDR3 nucleotides are TGTGCCAGCTCTCTAACCGGGGTGGTTAACACTGAAGCTTTCTTT. Protein product: CASSLTGVVNTEAFF.

The rearrangement links TRBV9 to TRBJ2-4, with D hard to call. Trimming stripped 3 bases from V and 0 bases from J, with 13 bases between. This CDR3 region has 16 residues. Germline loops: CDR1 SGDLS, CDR2 YYNGEE. DNA for the CDR3: TGTGCCAGCAGCGCCCCGGCGACCGGAGCCAAAAACATTCAGTACTTC. Translating gives CASSAPATGAKNIQYF.

The V and J genes are TRBV5-4 and TRBJ1-1; D is uncertain. In germline, CDR1 is SGHNT, CDR2 YYREEE (reference sequence). The CDR3 has 11 amino acids. Between the trimmed V and J ends, which lost 3 bases and 8 bases, there was a span of 8 bases. The CDR3 protein is CASSSGREAFF. As DNA, the CDR3 is TGTGCCAGCAGCTCCGGACGGGAAGCTTTCTTT.

The genes are TRBV28 and TRBJ2-5; the D gene is possibly TRBD2 (7 bases). The germline CDR1 and CDR2 sequences are MDHEN and SYDVKM. Trimming removed 6 bases from V and 3 bases from J, with 17 bases in between. The CDR3 spans 15 residues. The CDR3 DNA follows: TGTGCCAGCAGCCGGGGGGACACACGTAAAGAGACCCAGTACTTC. This gives the protein CASSRGDTRKETQYF.

This clonotype was seen a handful of times. The V gene is TRBV6-1, the J gene TRBJ2-6, with TRBD1 identical over 7 bases. The CDR3 loop spans 16 amino acids. Germline lookup yields CDR1 MNHNS and CDR2 SASEGT. The V segment lost 6 bases and the J segment 0 bases; nucleotides outside the gene matches: 5. The DNA for the CDR3 is TGTGCCAGCAGCAGACAGGGTACCTCTGGGGCCAACGTCCTGACTTTC. Translated, it gives CASSRQGTSGANVLTF.